Listed below are T cell receptor beta chains from one sample, sequenced in a study of T cell repertoires in cytomegalovirus infection. Using its own MiXCR run on the reads, TCRdb lists one record per CDR3 protein. The data contain around 630,000 distinct CDR3 sequences, less than 25% of them singletons. The specimen was CD8+ T cells from PBMCs. The receptors originated from a human donor in good health (CMV status not recorded). Some clones in this sample may be carry-over from other donors' samples. The CDR3 runs from the conserved cysteine through the conserved F or W. D genes are given only for firm matches. Rows give clone size only sometimes, using once, few, many, or a class for an expanded clone.

clone_size,j_call,v_call,d_call,cdr3_aa,cdr3_nt
-,TRBJ2-5,TRBV20-1,TRBD2,CSALRGGRGNEETQYF,TGCAGTGCTCTCCGGGGGGGGCGGGGGAATGAAGAGACCCAGTACTTC
-,TRBJ2-5,TRBV20-1,-,CSASSGFSEETQYF,TGCAGTGCTAGTTCCGGGTTTAGTGAGGAGACCCAGTACTTC
-,TRBJ2-7,TRBV7-9,-,CASTPAEPYEQYF,TGTGCCAGCACCCCCGCGGAGCCCTACGAGCAGTACTTC
few,TRBJ2-1,TRBV19,TRBD2,CASSIGAGGLNEQFF,TGTGCCAGTAGTATTGGTGCGGGGGGTCTCAATGAGCAGTTCTTC
-,TRBJ2-5,TRBV6-6,-,CASSYSPGTRETQYF,TGTGCCAGCAGTTACTCTCCGGGTACTCGAGAGACCCAGTACTTC
-,TRBJ2-1,TRBV28,-,CASSWGAVSSYNEQFF,TGTGCCAGCAGTTGGGGGGCCGTCAGCTCCTACAATGAGCAGTTCTTC
many,TRBJ2-3,TRBV6-2/TRBV6-3,-,CASRGPDTQYF,TGTGCCAGCAGAGGACCAGATACGCAGTATTTT
many,TRBJ2-1,TRBV7-6,TRBD1,CASSSGGPYNEQFF,TGTGCCAGCAGCTCAGGGGGTCCCTACAATGAGCAGTTCTTC
-,TRBJ2-1,TRBV20-1,-,CSARDSIPYNEQFF,TGCAGTGCTAGGGACAGCATTCCTTACAATGAGCAGTTCTTC
-,TRBJ2-1,TRBV5-6,-,CASSLEPLEEEQFF,TGTGCCAGCAGCTTGGAGCCTTTGGAGGAAGAGCAGTTCTTC
many,TRBJ2-2,TRBV7-9,-,CALETSTGELFF,TGTGCCTTGGAGACTAGTACCGGGGAGCTGTTTTTT
-,TRBJ2-5,TRBV7-6,-,CASSLKGRQETQYF,TGTGCTAGCAGCTTAAAAGGGAGACAAGAGACCCAGTACTTC
-,TRBJ2-1,TRBV4-1,-,CASSQAFPRVGSSYNEQFF,TGCGCCAGCAGCCAAGCATTCCCTCGGGTCGGGAGCTCCTACAATGAGCAGTTCTTC
many,TRBJ1-4,TRBV6-5,-,CASSSTTEGIGKLFF,TGTGCCAGCAGTTCAACAACAGAGGGAATTGGAAAACTGTTTTTT
-,TRBJ1-1,TRBV23-1,-,CASSQLPRLPNTEAFF,TGCGCCAGCAGTCAGCTTCCGCGGTTACCGAACACTGAAGCTTTCTTT
-,TRBJ2-7,TRBV6-6,-,CASTPLPDSYEQYF,TGTGCCAGCACTCCGCTACCCGACTCCTACGAGCAGTACTTC
few,TRBJ1-3,TRBV6-6,-,CASRPDSYSGNTIYF,TGTGCCAGCAGACCAGACAGCTACTCTGGAAACACCATATATTTT
few,TRBJ2-3,TRBV20-1,-,CSARDVVRDTQYF,TGCAGTGCTAGAGATGTCGTCCGCGATACGCAGTATTTT
few,TRBJ1-1,TRBV20-1,-,CSASSLYRDTEAFF,TGCAGTGCTAGCTCCCTATACAGGGATACTGAAGCTTTCTTT
-,TRBJ2-5,TRBV3-1,-,CASSQEGLGTTKYF,TGTGCCAGCAGCCAAGAAGGCCTCGGGACAACGAAGTACTTC
few,TRBJ1-4,TRBV6-5,-,CASSYGANEKLFF,TGTGCCAGCAGTTACGGGGCGAATGAAAAACTGTTTTTT
-,TRBJ1-5,TRBV12-3/TRBV12-4,TRBD1,CASSPTGGGNQPQHF,TGTGCCAGCAGTCCGACAGGGGGGGGCAATCAGCCCCAGCATTTT
many,TRBJ1-1,TRBV10-3,-,CAISEPGRTEAFF,TGTGCCATCAGTGAGCCGGGGCGAACTGAAGCTTTCTTT
few,TRBJ2-1,TRBV6-6,TRBD1,CASSWRDRGDNEQFF,TGTGCCAGCAGTTGGCGGGACAGGGGAGACAATGAGCAGTTCTTC
-,TRBJ1-1,TRBV14,-,CVSSWQGNTEAFF,TGTGTCAGCAGCTGGCAGGGGAACACTGAAGCTTTCTTT
few,TRBJ2-3,TRBV20-1,TRBD2,CSARGLAGGTDTQYF,TGCAGTGCTAGAGGGCTAGCGGGAGGCACAGATACGCAGTATTTT
-,TRBJ1-6,TRBV5-1,-,CASSARGGNSPLHF,TGCGCCAGCAGCGCCAGAGGGGGTAATTCACCCCTCCACTTT
-,TRBJ2-5,TRBV20-1,-,CSATEGRGAVRFLETQYF,TGCAGTGCTACTGAGGGCCGGGGGGCCGTTAGGTTTTTAGAGACCCAGTACTTC
many,TRBJ2-1,TRBV11-2,-,CASSSDYNEQFF,TGTGCCAGCAGCTCGGACTACAATGAGCAGTTCTTC
many,TRBJ1-1,TRBV7-9,TRBD1,CASSPGQGIRAAEAFF,TGTGCCAGCAGCCCCGGACAGGGCATACGGGCGGCTGAAGCTTTCTTT
-,TRBJ1-6,TRBV12-5,-,CASGGTDYNSPLHF,TGTGCTAGTGGGGGGACCGACTATAATTCACCCCTCCACTTT
-,TRBJ1-1,TRBV6-5,-,CASSGGYTPVTEAFF,TGTGCCAGCAGTGGGGGTTATACCCCGGTCACTGAAGCTTTCTTT
many,TRBJ1-6,TRBV7-2,-,CASSLAMGKGNSPLHF,TGTGCCAGCAGCTTAGCGATGGGGAAGGGCAATTCACCCCTCCACTTT
few,TRBJ1-1,TRBV19,-,CASIPRRGTEAFF,TGTGCCAGTATTCCAAGGAGGGGCACTGAAGCTTTCTTT
-,TRBJ2-2,TRBV28,-,CASSLAGASTGELFF,TGTGCCAGCAGTTTAGCGGGGGCCAGCACCGGGGAGCTGTTTTTT
many,TRBJ1-1,TRBV7-6,-,CASSLASTKNTEAFF,TGTGCCAGCAGCTTAGCTTCGACCAAGAACACTGAAGCTTTCTTT
-,TRBJ1-6,TRBV7-4,-,CASGSNNSPLHF,TGTGCCAGCGGATCGAATAATTCACCCCTCCACTTT
few,TRBJ1-6,TRBV2,TRBD1,CASSRTGGGNNSPLHF,TGTGCCAGCAGCCGGACAGGGGGCGGCAATAATTCACCCCTCCACTTT
many,TRBJ1-2,TRBV12-3/TRBV12-4,-,CASHGRLTLGYGYTF,TGTGCCAGCCACGGGCGTCTGACCCTCGGCTATGGCTACACCTTC
-,TRBJ2-3,TRBV20-1,-,CSARERGTASTDTQYF,TGCAGTGCTAGAGAGAGGGGCACGGCTAGCACAGATACGCAGTATTTT